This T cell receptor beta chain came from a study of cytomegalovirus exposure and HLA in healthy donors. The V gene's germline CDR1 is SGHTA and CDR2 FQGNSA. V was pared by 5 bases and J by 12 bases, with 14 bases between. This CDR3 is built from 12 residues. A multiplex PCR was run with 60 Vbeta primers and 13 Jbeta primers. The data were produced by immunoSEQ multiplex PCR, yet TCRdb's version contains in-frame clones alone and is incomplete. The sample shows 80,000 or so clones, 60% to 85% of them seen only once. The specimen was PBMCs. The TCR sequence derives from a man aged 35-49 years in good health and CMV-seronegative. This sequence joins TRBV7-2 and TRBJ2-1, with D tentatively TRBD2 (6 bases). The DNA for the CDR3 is TGTGCCAGCAGCCCGGACTATGGTGGGCAGTTCTTC. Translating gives CASSPDYGGQFF.